The 10 T cell receptor beta chains given below trace back to one sample, sequenced in a study of PD-1 blockade in classical Hodgkin lymphoma. No patient escaped relapse after autologous stem cell transplantation, and brentuximab vedotin exposure varied. This table comes from immunoSEQ multiplex PCR, and its TCRdb copy is limited to in-frame clones, with some not included. Of about 93,000 clones in the sample, 81% were seen once. Specimen: peripheral blood mononuclear cells (PBMCs), collected before the second cycle of nivolumab. These receptors were taken from a human donor with classical Hodgkin lymphoma.

The chain recombines TRBV18 with TRBJ2-1, with 11 positions matching TRBD2. From germline, CDR1 is KGHSH and CDR2 LQKENI. The CDR3 extends over 16 amino acids. The V and J ends lost 6 bases and 7 bases, in that order; junction bases with no gene match: 11. The CDR3 sequence is CASSDGLAGSLNEQFF. The CDR3, as DNA: TGTGCCAGCTCCGACGGACTAGCGGGTAGCCTTAATGAGCAGTTCTTC. The entire variable domain, with the rest obtained from reference TRBV18 and TRBJ2-1, is as follows: NAGVMQNPRHLVRRRGQEARLRCSPMKGHSHVYWYRQLPEEGLKFMVYLQKENIIDESGMPKERFSAEFPKEGPSILRIQQVVRGDSAAYFCASSDGLAGSLNEQFFGPGTRLTVL.

The chain combines TRBV11-2 with TRBJ1-4, with no clear D. CDR3 size: 14 residues. Germline CDR1 is SGHAT and CDR2 is FQNNGV. Trimming left V 5 bases short and J 4 bases short, with 11 bases between. CDR3 loop: CASSPLGYNEKLFF. In DNA, the CDR3 is TGTGCCAGCAGCCCCCTGGGTTATAATGAAAAACTGTTTTTT.

This clone was found a few times. The chain recombines TRBV2 with TRBJ1-1; maybe TRBD1 (5 bases). Trimming removed 8 bases from V and 5 bases from J, with 12 bases in between. Looked up from germline, CDR1 is SNHLY and CDR2 is FYNNEI. The CDR3 length is 12 residues. Here the CDR3 reads CASRRRTTEAFF. The CDR3 DNA reads as TGTGCCAGCCGGAGGAGGACAACTGAAGCTTTCTTT.

The chain combines TRBV10-3 with TRBJ1-1, with D unresolved. This CDR3 has 14 residues. Trimming shortened V by 0 bases and J by 1 base, and 6 bases separated the two germline ends. The V gene's germline CDR1 is ENHRY and CDR2 SYGVKD. CDR3 protein: CAISESGANTEAFF. The DNA of the CDR3 is TGTGCCATCAGTGAGTCCGGCGCGAACACTGAAGCTTTCTTT.

This chain connects TRBV9 to TRBJ2-1; D call uncertain. CDR1 is SGDLS and CDR2 is YYNGEE in the germline V gene. V lost 4 bases and J lost 9, with 14 bases in between. The CDR3 contains 13 residues. The DNA for the CDR3 is TGTGCCAGCAGCCCCCTGGGATTTGGTGAGCAGTTCTTC. This codes for CASSPLGFGEQFF.

The chain has TRBV18 and TRBJ2-3; TRBD2 matches at 7 bases. The CDR3 totals 14 residues. V trimming: 4 bases; J trimming: 9 bases; junction bases outside the gene matches: 10. In germline, CDR1 is KGHSH, CDR2 LQKENI. DNA of the CDR3: TGTGCCAGCTCACGCCTCAGCGGGGTTGACACGCAGTATTTT. Translating gives CASSRLSGVDTQYF.

A single count supports this clone. The chain has TRBV19 and TRBJ2-1; TRBD2 aligns across 8 bases. After removal of 4 bases from V and 8 bases from J, the junction contained 10 bases not matched to a gene. The CDR3 sequence is 15 residues long. Germline V gene sequence: CDR1 LNHDA, CDR2 SQIVND (reference sequence). As DNA, the CDR3 is TGTGCCAGTAGTACTTCTAGCGGGTTTAGGGATGAGCAGTTCTTC. The encoded protein is CASSTSSGFRDEQFF.

The genes are TRBV7-2 and TRBJ2-5; possibly TRBD1 or TRBD2 for D (5 bases each). The CDR3 has 14 residues. V gave up 5 bases and J gave up 7 bases, with 17 bases separating them. The germline V gene encodes CDR1 SGHTA and CDR2 FQGNSA. In nucleotides, the CDR3 is TGTGCCAGCAGCCGGGACCGATCGAGGGTGACCCAGTACTTC. It translates to CASSRDRSRVTQYF.

The chain recombines TRBV5-1 with TRBJ2-1; 9 bases are shared with TRBD2. The CDR3 is 16 residues long. CDR1 and CDR2 from the germline V gene are SGHRS and YFSETQ. Unmatched junction bases numbered 6, after V lost 0 bases and J lost 5 bases. The CDR3 reads CASSLEGSGSHNEQFF. The DNA for the CDR3 is TGCGCCAGCAGCTTGGAGGGTAGCGGGAGTCACAATGAGCAGTTCTTC.

This clone is medium-sized. The chain carries TRBV9 and TRBJ2-2, with D tentatively TRBD1 (5 bases). This CDR3 has 15 residues. In germline, CDR1 is SGDLS, CDR2 YYNGEE. Trimming cost V 0 bases and J 2 bases, with 8 bases left between them. The CDR3 spells CASSVVRDNTGELFF. The CDR3 DNA sequence: TGTGCCAGCAGCGTAGTCAGGGATAACACCGGGGAGCTGTTTTTT. Full variable domain (rest looked up from reference TRBV9 and TRBJ2-2): DSGVTQTPKHLITATGQRVTLRCSPRSGDLSVYWYQQSLDQGLQFLIQYYNGEERAKGNILERFSAQQFPDLHSELNLSSLELGDSALYFCASSVVRDNTGELFFGEGSRLTVL.